This T cell receptor beta chain was identified in a study of shared clonotypes between healthy human individuals. Using immunoSEQ multiplex PCR, the repertoire was profiled, and TCRdb retains in-frame clones only, with some absent. The repertoire holds about 2 million clones, 95% seen once, with 0.1% to 0.15% in the top ten. Germline V gives CDR1 SGHTA, CDR2 FQGNSA. V was shortened by 5 bases and J by 3 bases, with 10 bases between the two germline ends. The CDR3 contains 13 residues. The sequencing sample was made of naive CD4+ T cells sorted from blood. Subset described: CD45RA+ positively selected. The sequence was collected from a man aged 18 to 29 in good health. The chain has TRBV7-2 and TRBJ1-2; no firm D call. The CDR3 is CASSRDRHYGYTF. The CDR3 DNA sequence: TGTGCCAGCAGCCGGGATCGACACTATGGCTACACCTTC.